A selection of T cell receptor beta chains follows, all from one sample in a study of shared T cell receptors in the human thymus. The protocol was immunoSEQ multiplex PCR, while the TCRdb copy is restricted to in-frame clones and leaves out a portion. The table has around 730,000 clones, 80% to 90% seen once. A further study also used this sample, focusing on human thymus T cells.

Sequenced: thymocytes. The receptors here all came from a girl under two years old with a congenital heart defect. Both conserved end residues are part of each CDR3. Fields, in order: CDR3 length, J gene, clone size, V gene, D gene, CDR3 DNA, CDR3 protein. D genes are given only for firm matches. Size is stated for part of the rows, as once, few or many counts, or as a class when the clone is expanded.

cdr3_length: 19
j_call: TRBJ1-5
clone_size: -
v_call: TRBV4-3
d_call: -
cdr3_nt: TGCGCCAGCAGCCAAACCCGCGTCGGATGGCCTACGGGGGATCAGCCCCAGCATTTT
cdr3_aa: CASSQTRVGWPTGDQPQHF

cdr3_length: 13
j_call: TRBJ1-1
clone_size: -
v_call: TRBV19
d_call: -
cdr3_nt: TGTGCCAGTAGTAACAGAATCAACACTGAAGCTTTCTTT
cdr3_aa: CASSNRINTEAFF

cdr3_length: 15
j_call: TRBJ1-2
clone_size: -
v_call: TRBV5-6
d_call: TRBD1
cdr3_nt: TGTGCCAGCAGCCCTCCGGACAGGGGGAACTATGGCTACACCTTC
cdr3_aa: CASSPPDRGNYGYTF

cdr3_length: 16
j_call: TRBJ2-5
clone_size: -
v_call: TRBV7-6
d_call: TRBD2
cdr3_nt: TGTGCCAGCAGCCTCAATCCGACTAGCGGTTCGGAGACCCAGTACTTC
cdr3_aa: CASSLNPTSGSETQYF

cdr3_length: 16
j_call: TRBJ1-1
clone_size: -
v_call: TRBV19
d_call: -
cdr3_nt: TGTGCCAGTAGTATAGACGGGCGGAGGCGAACAACTGAAGCTTTCTTT
cdr3_aa: CASSIDGRRRTTEAFF

cdr3_length: 17
j_call: TRBJ2-1
clone_size: -
v_call: TRBV10-3
d_call: TRBD1
cdr3_nt: TGTGCCATCAGTGAGTTGTGGGACAGGGCGACTTACAATGAGCAGTTCTTC
cdr3_aa: CAISELWDRATYNEQFF

cdr3_length: 15
j_call: TRBJ1-5
clone_size: -
v_call: TRBV4-1
d_call: TRBD1
cdr3_nt: TGCGCCAGCAGCCAGCACGGGACAGAAAATCAGCCCCAGCATTTT
cdr3_aa: CASSQHGTENQPQHF

cdr3_length: 16
j_call: TRBJ2-4
clone_size: -
v_call: TRBV15
d_call: TRBD2
cdr3_nt: TGTGCCACCAGCAGAGATCCCGGGACTAGGAAAAACATTCAGTACTTC
cdr3_aa: CATSRDPGTRKNIQYF

cdr3_length: 14
j_call: TRBJ2-1
clone_size: -
v_call: TRBV10-2
d_call: -
cdr3_nt: TGCGCCAGCTACACAAAGGCCGGGTACAATGAGCAGTTCTTC
cdr3_aa: CASYTKAGYNEQFF

cdr3_length: 19
j_call: TRBJ2-1
clone_size: -
v_call: TRBV28
d_call: TRBD2
cdr3_nt: TGTGCCAGCAGAGCCTCCGGGACTAGCGGGGGCTTCTCCTACAATGAGCAGTTCTTC
cdr3_aa: CASRASGTSGGFSYNEQFF

cdr3_length: 14
j_call: TRBJ1-2
clone_size: -
v_call: TRBV6-4
d_call: TRBD1
cdr3_nt: TGTGCCAGCAAACCCGGGACAGGGGAATATGGCTACACCTTC
cdr3_aa: CASKPGTGEYGYTF

cdr3_length: 19
j_call: TRBJ2-2
clone_size: -
v_call: TRBV5-4
d_call: TRBD2
cdr3_nt: TGTGCCAGCAGCCCCACCCTATGGACTAGCGGGGGGATCACCGGGGAGCTGTTTTTT
cdr3_aa: CASSPTLWTSGGITGELFF

cdr3_length: 13
j_call: TRBJ2-7
clone_size: once
v_call: TRBV27
d_call: -
cdr3_nt: TGTGCCAGCATGATCCCCGACAGCTACGAGCAGTACTTC
cdr3_aa: CASMIPDSYEQYF

cdr3_length: 13
j_call: TRBJ1-1
clone_size: -
v_call: TRBV18
d_call: -
cdr3_nt: TGTGCCAGCTCACCACGGCGAGGCACTGAAGCTTTCTTT
cdr3_aa: CASSPRRGTEAFF

cdr3_length: 14
j_call: TRBJ2-7
clone_size: once
v_call: TRBV14
d_call: TRBD1
cdr3_nt: TGTGCCAGCAGCCAAGTGGGACAGGGGTACGAGCAGTACTTC
cdr3_aa: CASSQVGQGYEQYF

cdr3_length: 15
j_call: TRBJ1-2
clone_size: -
v_call: TRBV7-9
d_call: TRBD1
cdr3_nt: TGTGCCAGCAGTTACCCCGGACAGGGAGACTATGGCTACACCTTC
cdr3_aa: CASSYPGQGDYGYTF

cdr3_length: 20
j_call: TRBJ2-5
clone_size: -
v_call: TRBV2
d_call: TRBD1
cdr3_nt: TGTGCCAGCAGTGAATCTAAACGCAGACCTCGTAGGGGGCGAGTCGAGACCCAGTACTTC
cdr3_aa: CASSESKRRPRRGRVETQYF

cdr3_length: 16
j_call: TRBJ1-1
clone_size: -
v_call: TRBV27
d_call: -
cdr3_nt: TGTGCCAGCAGTCCCCTAGGATTCAGGGTGGACACTGAAGCTTTCTTT
cdr3_aa: CASSPLGFRVDTEAFF

cdr3_length: 18
j_call: TRBJ1-2
clone_size: once
v_call: TRBV28
d_call: TRBD1
cdr3_nt: TGTGCCAGCAGTTTATGGGGACAGGGGTACTCCGAACGGTATGGCTACACCTTC
cdr3_aa: CASSLWGQGYSERYGYTF

cdr3_length: 14
j_call: TRBJ2-3
clone_size: -
v_call: TRBV29-1
d_call: -
cdr3_nt: TGCAGCGTTGCGGGACTCTCGTATGGTGGTACGCAGTATTTT
cdr3_aa: CSVAGLSYGGTQYF

cdr3_length: 14
j_call: TRBJ2-1
clone_size: -
v_call: TRBV10-1
d_call: TRBD2
cdr3_nt: TGCGCCAGCAGCAGGACTAGCGGGGGACGGGAGCAGTTCTTC
cdr3_aa: CASSRTSGGREQFF

cdr3_length: 13
j_call: TRBJ1-1
clone_size: -
v_call: TRBV5-1
d_call: -
cdr3_nt: TGCGCCAGCAGCTTCCAATCGAACACTGAAGCTTTCTTT
cdr3_aa: CASSFQSNTEAFF

cdr3_length: 17
j_call: TRBJ2-3
clone_size: once
v_call: TRBV4-3
d_call: -
cdr3_nt: TGCGCCAGCAGCCAAGACAAGTGTAAGGGAGAGGCAGATACGCAGTATTTT
cdr3_aa: CASSQDKCKGEADTQYF

cdr3_length: 16
j_call: TRBJ2-7
clone_size: -
v_call: TRBV5-6
d_call: -
cdr3_nt: TGTGCCAGCAGCTTGGCATGGGGGCGCCATTGCTCCGAGCAGTACTTC
cdr3_aa: CASSLAWGRHCSEQYF

cdr3_length: 14
j_call: TRBJ2-7
clone_size: -
v_call: TRBV6-1
d_call: -
cdr3_nt: TGTGCCAGCTCTCGCGTGGGGAGCTCCTACGAGCAGTACTTC
cdr3_aa: CASSRVGSSYEQYF

cdr3_length: 15
j_call: TRBJ2-1
clone_size: -
v_call: TRBV6-6
d_call: -
cdr3_nt: TGTGCCAGCAGCCGATGGACAGACTCCTACAATGAGCAGTTCTTC
cdr3_aa: CASSRWTDSYNEQFF

cdr3_length: 20
j_call: TRBJ1-1
clone_size: -
v_call: TRBV5-1
d_call: -
cdr3_nt: TGCGCCAGCAGGGGAATTTTGCGACAGTCAGTGAAACGCTGGGCTGATAAAGCTTTCTTT
cdr3_aa: CASRGILRQSVKRWADKAFF